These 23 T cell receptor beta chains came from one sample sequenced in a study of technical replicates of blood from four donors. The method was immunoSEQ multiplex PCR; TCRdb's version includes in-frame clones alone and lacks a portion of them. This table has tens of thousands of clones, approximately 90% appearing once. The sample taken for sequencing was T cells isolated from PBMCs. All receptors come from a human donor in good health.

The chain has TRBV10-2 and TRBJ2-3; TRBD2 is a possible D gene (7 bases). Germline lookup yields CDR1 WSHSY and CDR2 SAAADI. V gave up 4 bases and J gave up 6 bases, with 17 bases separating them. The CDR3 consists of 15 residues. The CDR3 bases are TGCGCCAGCAGTGCTTTACGGGGGGCAGGGGATACGCAGTATTTT. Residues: CASSALRGAGDTQYF.

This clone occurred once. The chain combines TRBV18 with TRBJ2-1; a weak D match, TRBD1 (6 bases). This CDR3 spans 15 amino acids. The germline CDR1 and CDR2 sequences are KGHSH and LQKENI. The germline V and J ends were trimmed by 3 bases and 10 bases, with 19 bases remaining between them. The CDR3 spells CASSPRTVPFKEQFF. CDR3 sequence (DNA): TGTGCCAGCTCACCCCGGACAGTTCCGTTCAAGGAGCAGTTCTTC. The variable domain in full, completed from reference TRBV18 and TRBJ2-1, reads NAGVMQNPRHLVRRRGQEARLRCSPMKGHSHVYWYRQLPEEGLKFMVYLQKENIIDESGMPKERFSAEFPKEGPSILRIQQVVRGDSAAYFCASSPRTVPFKEQFFGPGTRLTVL.

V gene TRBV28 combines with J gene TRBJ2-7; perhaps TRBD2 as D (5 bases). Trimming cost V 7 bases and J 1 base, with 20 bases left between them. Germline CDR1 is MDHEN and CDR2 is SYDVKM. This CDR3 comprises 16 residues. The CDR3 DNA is TGTGCCAGCACGCACCTACCGGGGAAGCCATCCTACGAGCAGTACTTC. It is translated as CASTHLPGKPSYEQYF. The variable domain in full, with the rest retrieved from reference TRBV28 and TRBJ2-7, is DVKVTQSSRYLVKRTGEKVFLECVQDMDHENMFWYRQDPGLGLRLIYFSYDVKMKEKGDIPEGYSVSREKKERFSLILESASTNQTSMYLCASTHLPGKPSYEQYFGPGTRLTVT.

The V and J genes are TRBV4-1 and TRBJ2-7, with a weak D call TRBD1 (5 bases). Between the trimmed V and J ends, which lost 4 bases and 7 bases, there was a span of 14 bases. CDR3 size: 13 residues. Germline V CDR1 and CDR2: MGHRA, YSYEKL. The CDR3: CASSPTVGREQYF. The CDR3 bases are TGCGCCAGCAGCCCAACGGTGGGGCGGGAGCAGTACTTC.

CDR3 nucleotides: TGTGCCAGCAGCCCCGGGACAGGCCTCGAAGAGACCCAGTACTTC. Amino acids: CASSPGTGLEETQYF. The V and J genes are TRBV9 and TRBJ2-5; 8 bases map to TRBD1. The germline V gene encodes CDR1 SGDLS and CDR2 YYNGEE. Trimming at V came to 4 bases and at J to 3 bases, leaving 8 bases not matched to a gene. There are 15 residues in the CDR3.

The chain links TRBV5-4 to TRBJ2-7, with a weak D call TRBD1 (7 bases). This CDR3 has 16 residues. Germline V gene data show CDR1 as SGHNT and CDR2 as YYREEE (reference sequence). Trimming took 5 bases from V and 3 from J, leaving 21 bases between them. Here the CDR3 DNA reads TGTGCCAGCAGGTCCGGAGGGGGCATCGGGGACTACGAGCAGTACTTC. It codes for CASRSGGGIGDYEQYF.

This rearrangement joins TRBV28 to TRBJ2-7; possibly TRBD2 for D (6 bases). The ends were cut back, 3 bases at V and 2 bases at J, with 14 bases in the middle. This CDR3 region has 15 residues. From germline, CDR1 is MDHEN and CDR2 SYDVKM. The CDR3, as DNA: TGTGCCAGCAGTTTGGTGAGCGGGTTAACCTACGAGCAGTACTTC. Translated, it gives CASSLVSGLTYEQYF.

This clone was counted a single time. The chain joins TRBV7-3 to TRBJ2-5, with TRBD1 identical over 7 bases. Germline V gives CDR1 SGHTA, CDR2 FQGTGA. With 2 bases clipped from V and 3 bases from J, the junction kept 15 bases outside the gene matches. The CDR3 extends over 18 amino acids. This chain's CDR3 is CASSLLPRSNDREETQYF. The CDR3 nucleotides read TGTGCCAGCAGCTTACTGCCCCGATCAAACGACAGGGAAGAGACCCAGTACTTC. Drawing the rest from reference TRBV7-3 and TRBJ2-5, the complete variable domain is GAGVSQTPSNKVTEKGKYVELRCDPISGHTALYWYRQSLGQGPEFLIYFQGTGAADDSGLPNDRFFAVRPEGSVSTLKIQRTERGDSAVYLCASSLLPRSNDREETQYFGPGTRLLVL.

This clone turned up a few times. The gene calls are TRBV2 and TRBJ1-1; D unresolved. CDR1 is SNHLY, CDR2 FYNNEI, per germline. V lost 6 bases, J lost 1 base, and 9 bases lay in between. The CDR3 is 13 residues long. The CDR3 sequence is CASSRKENTEAFF. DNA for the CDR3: TGTGCCAGCAGCAGGAAGGAGAACACTGAAGCTTTCTTT.

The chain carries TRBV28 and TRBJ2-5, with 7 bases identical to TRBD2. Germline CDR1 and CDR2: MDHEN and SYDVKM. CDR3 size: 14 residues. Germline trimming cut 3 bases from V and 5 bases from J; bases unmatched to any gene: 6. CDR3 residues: CASSFWGGEETQYF. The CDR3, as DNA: TGTGCCAGCAGTTTTTGGGGGGGGGAGGAGACCCAGTACTTC.

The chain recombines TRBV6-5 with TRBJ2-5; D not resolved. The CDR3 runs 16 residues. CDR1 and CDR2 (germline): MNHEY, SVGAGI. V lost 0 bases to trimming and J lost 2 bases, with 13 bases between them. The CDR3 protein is CASSYSFLRIQETQYF. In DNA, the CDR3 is TGTGCCAGCAGTTACTCGTTTTTGAGAATTCAAGAGACCCAGTACTTC.

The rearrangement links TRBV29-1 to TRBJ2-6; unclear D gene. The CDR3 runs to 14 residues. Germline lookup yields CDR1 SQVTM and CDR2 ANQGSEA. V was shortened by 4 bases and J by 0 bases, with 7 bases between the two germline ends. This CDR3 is CSVGLYSGANVLTF. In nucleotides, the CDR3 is TGCAGCGTTGGCCTCTACTCTGGGGCCAACGTCCTGACTTTC.

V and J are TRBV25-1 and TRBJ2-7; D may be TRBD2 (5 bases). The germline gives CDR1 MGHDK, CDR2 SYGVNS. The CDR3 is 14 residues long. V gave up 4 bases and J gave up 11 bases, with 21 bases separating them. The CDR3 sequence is CASSGHELPTREYF. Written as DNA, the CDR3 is TGTGCCAGCAGTGGCCACGAACTGCCGACGCGGGAGTACTTC.

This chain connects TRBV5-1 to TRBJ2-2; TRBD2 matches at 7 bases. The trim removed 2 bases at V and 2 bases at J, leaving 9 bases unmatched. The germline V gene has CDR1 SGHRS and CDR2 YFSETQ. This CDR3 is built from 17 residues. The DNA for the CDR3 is TGCGCCAGCAGCTTTGGGGGTAGCGGGTTTAACACCGGGGAGCTGTTTTTT. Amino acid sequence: CASSFGGSGFNTGELFF. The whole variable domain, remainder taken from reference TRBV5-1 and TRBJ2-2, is KAGVTQTPRYLIKTRGQQVTLSCSPISGHRSVSWYQQTPGQGLQFLFEYFSETQRNKGNFPGRFSGRQFSNSRSEMNVSTLELGDSALYLCASSFGGSGFNTGELFFGEGSRLTVL.

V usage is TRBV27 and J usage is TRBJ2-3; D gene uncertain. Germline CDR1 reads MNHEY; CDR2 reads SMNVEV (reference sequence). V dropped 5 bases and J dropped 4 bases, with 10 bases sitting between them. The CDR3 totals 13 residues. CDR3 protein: CASSGLVSDTQYF. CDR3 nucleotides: TGTGCCAGCAGTGGCCTAGTATCAGATACGCAGTATTTT.

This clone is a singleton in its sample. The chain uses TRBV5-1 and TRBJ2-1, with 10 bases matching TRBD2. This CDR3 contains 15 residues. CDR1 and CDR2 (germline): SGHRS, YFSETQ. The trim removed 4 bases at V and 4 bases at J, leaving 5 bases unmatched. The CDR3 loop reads CASSPGTSEYNEQFF. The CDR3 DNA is TGCGCCAGCAGCCCCGGGACTAGCGAGTACAATGAGCAGTTCTTC. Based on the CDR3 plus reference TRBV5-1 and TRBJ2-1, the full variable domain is KAGVTQTPRYLIKTRGQQVTLSCSPISGHRSVSWYQQTPGQGLQFLFEYFSETQRNKGNFPGRFSGRQFSNSRSEMNVSTLELGDSALYLCASSPGTSEYNEQFFGPGTRLTVL.

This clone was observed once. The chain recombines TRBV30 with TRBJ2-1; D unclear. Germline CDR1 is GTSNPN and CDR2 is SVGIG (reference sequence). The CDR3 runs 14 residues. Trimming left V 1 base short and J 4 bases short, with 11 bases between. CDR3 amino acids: CAWSDLLEYNEQFF. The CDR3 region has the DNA TGTGCCTGGAGTGATCTCCTGGAGTACAATGAGCAGTTCTTC.

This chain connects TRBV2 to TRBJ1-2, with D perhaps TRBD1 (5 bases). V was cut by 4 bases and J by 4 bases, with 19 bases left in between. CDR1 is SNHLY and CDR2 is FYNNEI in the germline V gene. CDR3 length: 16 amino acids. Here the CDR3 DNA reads TGTGCCAGCAGTGTAGATGCGGGGGGACGGGTCTATGGCTACACCTTC. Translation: CASSVDAGGRVYGYTF.

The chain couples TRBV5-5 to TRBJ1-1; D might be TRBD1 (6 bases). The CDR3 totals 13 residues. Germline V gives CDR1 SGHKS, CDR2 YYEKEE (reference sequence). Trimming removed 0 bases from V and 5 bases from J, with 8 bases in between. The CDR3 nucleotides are TGTGCCAGCAGCTTGGACAGGGTTACTGAAGCTTTCTTT. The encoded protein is CASSLDRVTEAFF. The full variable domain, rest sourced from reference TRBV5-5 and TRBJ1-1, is DAGVTQSPTHLIKTRGQQVTLRCSPISGHKSVSWYQQVLGQGPQFIFQYYEKEERGRGNFPDRFSARQFPNYSSELNVNALLLGDSALYLCASSLDRVTEAFFGQGTRLTVV.

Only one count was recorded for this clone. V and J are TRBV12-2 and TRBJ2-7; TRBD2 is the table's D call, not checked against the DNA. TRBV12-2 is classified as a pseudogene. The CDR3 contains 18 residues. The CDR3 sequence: CASRLGLAGISGGDEQYF. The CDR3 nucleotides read TGTGCAAGTCGCTTAGGCCTAGCGGGGATTTCCGGAGGGGACGAGCAGTACTTC.

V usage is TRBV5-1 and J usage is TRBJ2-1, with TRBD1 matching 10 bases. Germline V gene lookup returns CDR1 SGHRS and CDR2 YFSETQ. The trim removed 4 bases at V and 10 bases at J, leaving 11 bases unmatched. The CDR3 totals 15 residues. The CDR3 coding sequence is TGCGCCAGCAGCCCACGGGGACAGGGGATGGTAGAGCAGTTCTTC. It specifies CASSPRGQGMVEQFF.

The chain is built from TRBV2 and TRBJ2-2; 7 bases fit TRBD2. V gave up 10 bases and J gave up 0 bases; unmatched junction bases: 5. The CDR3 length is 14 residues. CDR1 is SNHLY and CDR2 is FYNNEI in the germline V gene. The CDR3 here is CATVAGSNTGELFF. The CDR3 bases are TGTGCCACCGTAGCGGGCTCGAACACCGGGGAGCTGTTTTTT.

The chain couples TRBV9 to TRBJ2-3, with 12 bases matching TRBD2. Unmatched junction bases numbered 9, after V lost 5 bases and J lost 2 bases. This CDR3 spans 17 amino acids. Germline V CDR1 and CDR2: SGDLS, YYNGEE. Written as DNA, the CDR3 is TGTGCCAGCAGTAGGACTAGCGGGAATACCGCCACAGATACGCAGTATTTT. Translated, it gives CASSRTSGNTATDTQYF.